This T cell receptor beta chain was sequenced for a study of cytomegalovirus exposure and HLA in healthy donors. Study results and caveats: The authors judged a highly shared variant cluster likely a sequencing artifact.

In the case of this clone: Its antigen is not known.

J gave up 5 bases and V 6 bases, and 5 bases lay outside the gene matches. Germline V gives CDR1 MNHNS, CDR2 SASEGT. This CDR3 comprises 13 residues. The PCR had 60 Vbeta and 13 Jbeta primers. Using immunoSEQ multiplex PCR, the repertoire was profiled, and TCRdb retains in-frame clones only, with some absent. The sample lists more than 65,000 clones; 74% were seen once. The chain links TRBV6-1 to TRBJ2-7, with TRBD1 identical over 9 bases. The clonotype comes from a woman in her sixties or seventies in good health and CMV-seropositive. Sequencing input: PBMCs. CDR3 sequence reads: CASSDTGGDEQYF. The CDR3 nucleotides are TGTGCCAGCAGCGATACAGGGGGCGACGAGCAGTACTTC.